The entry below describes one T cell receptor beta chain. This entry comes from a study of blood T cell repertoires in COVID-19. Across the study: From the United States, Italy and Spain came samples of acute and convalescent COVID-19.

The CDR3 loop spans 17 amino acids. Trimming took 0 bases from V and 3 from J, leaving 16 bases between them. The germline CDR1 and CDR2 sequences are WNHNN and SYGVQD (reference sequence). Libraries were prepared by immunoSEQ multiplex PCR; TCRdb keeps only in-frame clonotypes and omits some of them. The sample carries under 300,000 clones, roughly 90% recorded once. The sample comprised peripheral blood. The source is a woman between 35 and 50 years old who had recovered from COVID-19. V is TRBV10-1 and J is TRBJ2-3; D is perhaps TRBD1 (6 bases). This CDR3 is CASSESEQGVGTDTQYF. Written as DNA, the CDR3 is TGCGCCAGCAGTGAGTCAGAACAGGGAGTGGGGACAGATACGCAGTATTTT.